The present entry profiles one TCR beta chain with its context. Its antigen is still unknown. The data were taken from a study of T cell responses to AZD1222 COVID-19 vaccine. Study overall: Investigators merged groups given second doses at roughly 4 or roughly 12 weeks.

General observations from the study: The peak T cell response came first, and repertoires were sampled only after it. CD4 TCRs linked to vaccination spanned spike, dominating at 160-218 and 743-854.

CDR1 SGHTA and CDR2 FQGNSA come from the germline V gene. Trimming removed 4 bases from V and 8 bases from J, with 8 bases in between. This CDR3 spans 12 amino acids. Here immunoSEQ multiplex PCR was the method, and the copy in TCRdb shows in-frame clones only, minus some. Seen here are roughly 100,000 clones, approximately 84% observed once, and the top ten hold approximately 15%. The sample was peripheral blood, taken on day 0 of AZD1222 vaccination. The receptor's source is an adult in good health. V is TRBV7-2 and J is TRBJ1-4, with D tentatively TRBD1 (5 bases). CDR3 nucleotide sequence: TGTGCCAGCAGCTCGGGGGGGGAAAAACTGTTTTTT. Translation gives CASSSGGEKLFF.